This T cell receptor beta chain was obtained from a study of T cell responses to AZD1222 COVID-19 vaccine. CDR1 SGHRS and CDR2 YFSETQ come from the germline V gene. Deletions cut 2 bases from V and 2 bases from J, with 9 bases between. The CDR3 is made up of 14 amino acids. Concerning this clone itself: Other DNA sequences from this sample encode an identical CDR3 as well.

Only in-frame clones appear in the TCRdb table, and some are missing; sequencing was by immunoSEQ multiplex PCR. The data show about 97,000 clones, roughly 91% seen once. The receptor comes from an adult in good health. V gene TRBV5-1 combines with J gene TRBJ2-3; the D is unclear. The source was peripheral blood, collected on day 0 of AZD1222 vaccination. The CDR3, as DNA: TGCGCCAGCAGCTTAGGCCAGTCCACAGATACGCAGTATTTT. Amino acid sequence: CASSLGQSTDTQYF.